This TCR beta chain was captured in a study of control samples from healthy donors and cancer patients. Clones were read by immunoSEQ multiplex PCR, and TCRdb kept only the in-frame ones, dropping some. The sample carries 95,000 to 120,000 clones, around 80% recorded once. This CDR3 contains 15 residues. The germline gives CDR1 MNHEY, CDR2 SVGAGI. V lost 8 bases and J lost 3; bases outside the gene matches: 5. The sequence came from a man between 18 and 29 years old in good health. The chain recombines TRBV6-5 with TRBJ2-2; the match to TRBD1 covers 11 bases. Sequencing was performed on blood. CDR3 DNA sequence: TGTGCCAGCGAGCGGACAGGGGGCTACACCGGGGAGCTGTTTTTT. Translation gives CASERTGGYTGELFF.